The 7 T cell receptor beta chains below come from one sample, sequenced in a study of T cell repertoires in cytomegalovirus infection. TCRdb redid the calling of the reads with MiXCR, one entry per CDR3 protein. The data contain about 490,000 distinct CDR3 sequences, 16% of them singletons. Sequences were obtained from CD8+ T cells from PBMCs. These TCRs come from a human donor in good health (CMV status not recorded). Some clones in this sample may be carry-over from other donors' samples.

This clonotype was counted a few times. The chain has TRBV24-1 and TRBJ1-3, with 9 bases matching TRBD1. After removal of 7 bases from V and 0 bases from J, the junction contained 0 bases not matched to a gene. The CDR3 consists of 14 residues. Germline V gene lookup returns CDR1 KGHDR and CDR2 SFDVKD. The CDR3 here is CATRTGGSGNTIYF. DNA of the CDR3: TGTGCCACCAGGACAGGGGGCTCTGGAAACACCATATATTTT.

This clonotype was picked up a small number of times. The rearrangement links TRBV27 to TRBJ2-1; D is undetermined. This CDR3 is 14 amino acids long. V was pared by 1 base and J by 2 bases, with 6 bases between. CDR1 and CDR2 from the germline V gene are MNHEY and SMNVEV (reference sequence). The CDR3 coding sequence is TGTGCCAGCAGTTTATTGGGGACCTACAATGAGCAGTTCTTC. Protein product: CASSLLGTYNEQFF.

This clonotype was picked up many times. The rearrangement joins TRBV6-6 to TRBJ2-5; a weak D match, TRBD1 (6 bases). Per the germline V gene, CDR1 is MNHNY and CDR2 is SVGAGI (reference sequence). The V gene lost 2 bases and the J gene lost 5 bases, with 21 bases spanning the gap. This CDR3 is built from 17 residues. DNA of the CDR3: TGTGCCAGCAGTTACACCTTAGGGACAAGCCTGGGGGAGACCCAGTACTTC. Its translation is CASSYTLGTSLGETQYF.

The V gene is TRBV19, the J gene TRBJ2-1; perhaps TRBD2 as D (5 bases). CDR1 LNHDA and CDR2 SQIVND come from the germline V gene (reference sequence). The CDR3 loop spans 12 amino acids. V lost 9 bases, J lost 5 bases, and 11 bases lay in between. In nucleotides, the CDR3 is TGTGCCAGCATTGGACTGAACAATGAGCAGTTCTTC. It translates to CASIGLNNEQFF.

Ten or more counts support this clonotype. This chain links TRBV4-1 with TRBJ2-7; D is possibly TRBD1 (6 bases). The CDR3 spans 15 residues. Trimming took 0 bases from V and 0 from J, leaving 9 bases between them. Germline CDR1 MGHRA, CDR2 YSYEKL. CDR3 sequence (DNA): TGCGCCAGCAGCCAAGAGGGCAGGGGCTCCTACGAGCAGTACTTC. Translated: CASSQEGRGSYEQYF.

The chain combines TRBV7-9 with TRBJ1-2; no definite D call. The V end was cut by 0 bases, the J end by 6 bases, with 8 bases between. Looked up from germline, CDR1 is SEHNR and CDR2 is FQNEAQ (reference sequence). The CDR3 has 13 residues. In DNA, the CDR3 is TGTGCCAGCAGCTTAGCAGAAGGGAATGGCTACACCTTC. Amino acid sequence: CASSLAEGNGYTF.

The chain couples TRBV3-1 to TRBJ2-1; TRBD1 matches 7 bases. CDR1 and CDR2 from the germline V gene are LGHDT and YNNKEL (reference sequence). This CDR3 has 16 amino acids. V lost 0 bases and J lost 4; bases outside the gene matches: 6. CDR3 sequence: CASSQDGTDQYNEQFF. CDR3 in DNA: TGTGCCAGCAGCCAAGACGGGACAGACCAATACAATGAGCAGTTCTTC.